These 26 T cell receptor beta chains were sequenced from one sample in a study of circulating and synovial CD4+ cells in juvenile arthritis. Profiled with immunoSEQ multiplex PCR; TCRdb holds only in-frame clones, not every one. The sample holds about 32,000 clones, around 96% seen once. The sequencing input was CD4+ T cells from blood. The receptor source for this set is a human donor with juvenile idiopathic arthritis.

The rearrangement links TRBV5-1 to TRBJ1-1, with D maybe TRBD1 (6 bases). Germline assignment: CDR1 SGHRS and CDR2 YFSETQ. This CDR3 is 14 amino acids long. Trimming stripped 4 bases from V and 0 bases from J, with 10 bases between. The DNA of the CDR3 is TGCGCCAGCAGCCCCGGGACACTGAACACTGAAGCTTTCTTT. It encodes CASSPGTLNTEAFF.

This clone has just a few counts. The chain employs TRBV6-5 and TRBJ1-4; the match to TRBD1 covers 9 bases. CDR1 is MNHEY and CDR2 is SVGAGI in the germline V gene. This CDR3 has 16 residues. V gave up 2 bases and J gave up 7 bases; unmatched junction bases: 8. This chain's CDR3 is CASSYDNRGRGEKLFF. CDR3 bases: TGTGCCAGCAGTTACGATAACAGGGGGCGGGGTGAAAAACTGTTTTTT.

V usage is TRBV11-2 and J usage is TRBJ2-1, with TRBD2 matching over 9 bases. Per the germline V gene, CDR1 is SGHAT and CDR2 is FQNNGV. The V segment lost 2 bases and the J segment 5 bases; nucleotides outside the gene matches: 4. The CDR3 loop spans 15 amino acids. CDR3 sequence: CASSLRGRADNEQFF. Here the CDR3 DNA reads TGTGCCAGCAGCTTACGCGGGAGGGCCGACAATGAGCAGTTCTTC.

The V call is TRBV5-1, the J call TRBJ2-3, with TRBD1 as a possible D gene (5 bases). Germline assignment: CDR1 SGHRS and CDR2 YFSETQ. V was cut by 0 bases and J by 5 bases, with 13 bases left in between. This CDR3 is 15 amino acids long. In DNA, the CDR3 is TGCGCCAGCAGCTTGGAGGGGCGACGCCAAGATACGCAGTATTTT. It specifies CASSLEGRRQDTQYF.

V and J are TRBV2 and TRBJ1-1, with D possibly TRBD1 on 5 matching bases. Trimming shortened V by 6 bases and J by 7 bases, and 12 bases separated the two germline ends. The CDR3 length is 12 residues. The germline CDR1 and CDR2 sequences are SNHLY and FYNNEI. CDR3 nucleotide sequence: TGTGCCAGCAGACGGACAAGCAATGAAGCTTTCTTT. Translating it yields CASRRTSNEAFF.

The gene calls are TRBV19 and TRBJ2-1, with 13 bases aligning to TRBD2. V was clipped by 5 bases and J by 0 bases; unmatched bases: 7. The CDR3 length is 18 residues. CDR1 and CDR2 (germline): LNHDA, SQIVND (reference sequence). The CDR3, as DNA: TGTGCCAGTAGTTCCGGACTAGCGGGAGCCCTCTCCTACAATGAGCAGTTCTTC. The encoded protein is CASSSGLAGALSYNEQFF.

The chain is built from TRBV29-1 and TRBJ2-5; tentative D call: TRBD2 (5 bases). The V end was cut by 7 bases, the J end by 1 base, with 10 bases between. Looked up from germline, CDR1 is SQVTM and CDR2 is ANQGSEA. This CDR3 has 12 residues. CDR3 nucleotide sequence: TGCAGCGCTGCGGGCAGCCAAGAGACCCAGTACTTC. Amino acids: CSAAGSQETQYF.

The V and J genes are TRBV18 and TRBJ2-7, with TRBD1 matching over 8 bases. Trimming removed 4 bases from V and 5 bases from J; junction bases left unmatched: 10. Germline V gene lookup returns CDR1 KGHSH and CDR2 LQKENI. CDR3 length: 15 amino acids. CDR3 protein: CASSRRGQAFNEQYF. The CDR3 region has the DNA TGTGCCAGCTCACGACGGGGACAGGCGTTTAACGAGCAGTACTTC. The variable domain in full, with the rest retrieved from reference TRBV18 and TRBJ2-7, is NAGVMQNPRHLVRRRGQEARLRCSPMKGHSHVYWYRQLPEEGLKFMVYLQKENIIDESGMPKERFSAEFPKEGPSILRIQQVVRGDSAAYFCASSRRGQAFNEQYFGPGTRLTVT.

The chain couples TRBV5-1 to TRBJ2-1; TRBD1 matches 7 bases. The V segment lost 0 bases and the J segment 3 bases; nucleotides outside the gene matches: 0. The CDR3 is made up of 14 amino acids. Germline V gene lookup returns CDR1 SGHRS and CDR2 YFSETQ. CDR3 nucleotide sequence: TGCGCCAGCAGCTTGGGACAGGGCTACAATGAGCAGTTCTTC. It specifies CASSLGQGYNEQFF.

The genes are TRBV5-5 and TRBJ2-1; D unclear. The length of the CDR3 is 15 residues. V was shortened by 2 bases and J by 2 bases, with 11 bases between the two germline ends. The V gene's germline CDR1 is SGHKS and CDR2 YYEKEE (reference sequence). CDR3 DNA: TGTGCCAGCAGCTTTTCGCAGGTTACCTACAATGAGCAGTTCTTC. It codes for CASSFSQVTYNEQFF.

The V call is TRBV15, the J call TRBJ2-3; maybe TRBD2 (6 bases). V was pared by 1 base and J by 0 bases, with 17 bases between. The length of the CDR3 is 18 residues. From germline, CDR1 is LNHNV and CDR2 YYDKDF (reference sequence). CDR3 coding DNA: TGTGCCACCAGCAGAGGGGCAACAAGGAGGGGTAGCACAGATACGCAGTATTTT. It specifies CATSRGATRRGSTDTQYF.

The rearrangement links TRBV16 to TRBJ1-1, with D maybe TRBD1 (6 bases). The germline CDR1 and CDR2 sequences are KGHSY and FQNENV. The CDR3 runs to 12 residues. V was shortened by 2 bases and J by 11 bases, with 12 bases between the two germline ends. The CDR3 DNA follows: TGTGCCAGCAGCCAAGTAGGGGGTAGCGCTTTCTTT. It yields the protein CASSQVGGSAFF.

J is TRBJ1-1 and V is TRBV27; D gene unclear. Germline-derived CDR1 and CDR2 are MNHEY and SMNVEV (reference sequence). The CDR3 sequence is 14 residues long. Trimming shortened V by 3 bases and J by 0 bases, and 8 bases separated the two germline ends. Here the CDR3 DNA reads TGTGCCAGCAGTTTCGCCAGGCTGAACACTGAAGCTTTCTTT. Its protein is CASSFARLNTEAFF.

The V and J genes are TRBV18 and TRBJ2-1, with a tentative D call TRBD1 (5 bases). Trimming shortened V by 2 bases and J by 0 bases, and 20 bases separated the two germline ends. CDR3 length: 19 amino acids. The germline gives CDR1 KGHSH, CDR2 LQKENI. The CDR3 DNA reads as TGTGCCAGCTCACCAAGGATTGGCAGGGCCCTAAGCTCCTACAATGAGCAGTTCTTC. Translation: CASSPRIGRALSSYNEQFF.

The chain joins TRBV9 to TRBJ1-5; a possible D gene is TRBD1 (5 bases). V lost 0 bases and J 7 bases, leaving 14 bases between the germline ends. CDR1 is SGDLS, CDR2 YYNGEE, per germline. This CDR3 region has 15 residues. The CDR3 region has the DNA TGTGCCAGCAGCGTAGATGGGGGGTCGGAACAGCCCCAGCATTTT. This encodes CASSVDGGSEQPQHF.

This clone was found a few times. This rearrangement joins TRBV29-1 to TRBJ1-1, with D maybe TRBD1 (5 bases). V was shortened by 5 bases and J by 5 bases, with 9 bases between the two germline ends. CDR1 SQVTM and CDR2 ANQGSEA come from the germline V gene. This CDR3 contains 11 residues. CDR3 loop: CSVNKGTEAFF. Written as DNA, the CDR3 is TGCAGCGTTAATAAGGGGACTGAAGCTTTCTTT.

This chain connects TRBV6-5 to TRBJ1-1; D remains ambiguous. Germline V gene data show CDR1 as MNHEY and CDR2 as SVGAGI. CDR3 length equals 16 residues. V shed 2 bases and J shed 2 bases, with 15 bases lying between them. The CDR3 region is CASSYAFLSGNTEAFF. The CDR3 DNA follows: TGTGCCAGCAGTTACGCATTTCTGAGCGGCAACACTGAAGCTTTCTTT.

The chain carries TRBV5-1 and TRBJ2-5; a weak D match, TRBD1 (5 bases). V lost 0 bases to trimming and J lost 5 bases, with 17 bases between them. The CDR3 contains 16 residues. CDR1 and CDR2 (germline): SGHRS, YFSETQ. The CDR3 reads CASSLGQPWGRETQYF. Here the CDR3 DNA reads TGCGCCAGCAGCTTGGGACAACCGTGGGGCCGGGAGACCCAGTACTTC.

The chain links TRBV18 to TRBJ1-4, with D hard to call. The CDR3 loop spans 15 amino acids. V lost 3 bases, J lost 8 bases, and 16 bases lay in between. CDR1 is KGHSH and CDR2 is LQKENI in the germline V gene. CDR3 amino acids: CASSPQRMDKEKLFF. As DNA, the CDR3 is TGTGCCAGCTCACCCCAGCGTATGGATAAGGAAAAACTGTTTTTT.

V usage is TRBV5-1 and J usage is TRBJ2-3; 15 bases agree with TRBD2. CDR1 is SGHRS, CDR2 YFSETQ, per germline. With V trimmed by 4 bases and J by 4 bases, 4 bases remained unmatched. The CDR3 loop spans 16 amino acids. The CDR3 here is CASSTWTSGRADTQYF. Written as DNA, the CDR3 is TGCGCCAGCAGCACCTGGACTAGCGGGAGGGCAGATACGCAGTATTTT.

This rearrangement joins TRBV5-6 to TRBJ2-7, with TRBD1 matching over 9 bases. V shed 5 bases, J shed 6 bases, and the junction held 6 bases outside the gene matches. The V gene's germline CDR1 is SGHDT and CDR2 YYEEEE. The CDR3 runs to 13 residues. CDR3 coding DNA: TGTGCCAGCAGATCCGGGACAGGGCTCGAGCAGTACTTC. This encodes CASRSGTGLEQYF.

The chain carries TRBV6-6 and TRBJ2-1; 14 bases are shared with TRBD2. This CDR3 is built from 15 residues. CDR1 is MNHNY, CDR2 SVGAGI, per germline (reference sequence). V shed 10 bases and J 10 bases; nucleotides not matched to a gene: 12. In nucleotides, the CDR3 is TGTGCCACCGGGACTAGCGGGGGCCGTTCGCACGAGCAGTTCTTC. Translating gives CATGTSGGRSHEQFF.

This chain uses TRBV2 with TRBJ1-1; no reliable D call. The V and J ends lost 0 bases and 1 base respectively, with 6 bases between them. Germline CDR1 is SNHLY and CDR2 is FYNNEI. This CDR3 region has 14 residues. CDR3 residues: CASSEAAANTEAFF. The CDR3 DNA sequence: TGTGCCAGCAGTGAAGCGGCGGCGAACACTGAAGCTTTCTTT. Drawing the rest from reference TRBV2 and TRBJ1-1, the complete variable domain is EPEVTQTPSHQVTQMGQEVILRCVPISNHLYFYWYRQILGQKVEFLVSFYNNEISEKSEIFDDQFSVERPDGSNFTLKIRSTKLEDSAMYFCASSEAAANTEAFFGQGTRLTVV.

The genes are TRBV6-5 and TRBJ2-7; perhaps TRBD1 as D (7 bases). Germline V gene data show CDR1 as MNHEY and CDR2 as SVGAGI. This CDR3 comprises 12 residues. V dropped 6 bases and J dropped 4 bases, with 10 bases sitting between them. CDR3 in amino acids: CASRAGGYEQYF. The CDR3 DNA reads TGTGCCAGCAGGGCAGGGGGGTACGAGCAGTACTTC.

This chain uses TRBV5-1 with TRBJ2-7; 9 nucleotides match TRBD2. Germline assignment: CDR1 SGHRS and CDR2 YFSETQ. V was clipped by 2 bases and J by 0 bases; unmatched bases: 3. This CDR3 contains 15 residues. The CDR3: CASSFSGSSSYEQYF. The CDR3 region has the DNA TGCGCCAGCAGCTTTAGCGGGAGTAGCTCCTACGAGCAGTACTTC.

The chain recombines TRBV7-8 with TRBJ1-5, with D tentatively TRBD1 (6 bases). Germline V gives CDR1 SGHVS, CDR2 FQNEAQ. The CDR3 loop spans 19 amino acids. Trimming shortened V by 0 bases and J by 6 bases, and 24 bases separated the two germline ends. In DNA, the CDR3 is TGTGCCAGCAGCTTAGCTTCTTTTCCTTCGGCTAGGGGGAGTCAGCCCCAGCATTTT. Translation: CASSLASFPSARGSQPQHF.